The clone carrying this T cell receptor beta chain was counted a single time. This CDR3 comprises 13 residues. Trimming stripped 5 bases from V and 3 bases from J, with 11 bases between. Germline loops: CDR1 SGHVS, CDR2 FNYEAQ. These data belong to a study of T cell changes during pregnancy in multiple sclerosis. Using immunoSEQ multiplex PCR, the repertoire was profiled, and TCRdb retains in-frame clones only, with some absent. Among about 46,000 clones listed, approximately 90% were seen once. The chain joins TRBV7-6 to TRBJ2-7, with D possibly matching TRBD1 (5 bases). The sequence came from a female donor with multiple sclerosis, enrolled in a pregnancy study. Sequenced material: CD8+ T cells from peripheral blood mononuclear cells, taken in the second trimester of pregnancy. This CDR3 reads CASSPSGYYEQYF. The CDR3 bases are TGTGCCAGCAGCCCGTCAGGGTACTACGAGCAGTACTTC.